This entry lists 16 T cell receptor beta chains sequenced from one sample in a study of regulatory T cells in long-lasting Graves disease. Time point of the sample: newly diagnosed GD, antithyroid drugs for less than 3 months. With RNA extracted from PBMCs as input, the TCR library was made. Arm-PCR of CDR3 regions with iRepertoire HTBI primers generated TCR beta libraries. MiXCR, applied by TCRdb to the multiplex PCR reads, yields one record per CDR3 protein. The sample consists of approximately 400,000 distinct CDR3 sequences, 14% to 15% of them appearing once. These records were also assigned to another study, of T cells in Graves' hyperthyroidism and ophthalmopathy.

The source was peripheral blood mononuclear cells (PBMCs), collected at new diagnosis, from a patient treated with antithyroid drugs. The source is a woman aged 25-40 years with Graves disease.

This clonotype was counted ten times or more. The chain links TRBV5-1 to TRBJ2-7; TRBD2 is a possible D gene (5 bases). CDR1 is SGHRS, CDR2 YFSETQ, per germline. The ends were cut back, 0 bases at V and 6 bases at J, with 10 bases in the middle. The CDR3 is 13 amino acids. CDR3 sequence reads: CASSLVRETEQYF. The CDR3 DNA reads TGCGCCAGCAGCTTGGTAAGGGAGACCGAGCAGTACTTC.

This rearrangement joins TRBV7-3 to TRBJ2-2; D gene uncertain. CDR1 and CDR2 (germline): SGHTA, FQGTGA. V lost 6 bases, J lost 7 bases, and 12 bases lay in between. The CDR3 covers 13 residues. This chain's CDR3 is CASSSLGYGELFF. Here the CDR3 DNA reads TGTGCCAGCAGTTCACTTGGGTACGGGGAGCTGTTTTTT.

In this sample, this clonotype turned up many times. The chain links TRBV5-1 to TRBJ2-1; D may be TRBD2 (5 bases). Trimming took off 4 bases at V and 8 bases at J, with 22 bases between the two ends. In germline, CDR1 is SGHRS, CDR2 YFSETQ. The CDR3 covers 16 residues. The CDR3, as DNA: TGCGCCAGCAGCCCCCGGGAAGGACCGTCAGTCGATGAGCAGTTCTTC. Amino acid sequence: CASSPREGPSVDEQFF.

The table lists this clonotype with many counts. This CDR3 is CASSLMGPSEGYGYTF. The DNA for the CDR3 is TGTGCCAGCAGCTTAATGGGACCCAGCGAGGGCTATGGCTACACCTTC. V usage is TRBV7-3 and J usage is TRBJ1-2; D is perhaps TRBD1 (5 bases). CDR1 and CDR2 (germline): SGHTA, FQGTGA. This CDR3 has 16 amino acids. Trimming removed 1 base from V and 4 bases from J, with 16 bases in between.

This clonotype was counted ten times or more. This chain connects TRBV7-9 to TRBJ2-3, with D possibly TRBD1 on 6 matching bases. The CDR3 contains 14 residues. The germline V and J ends were trimmed by 7 bases and 2 bases, with 13 bases remaining between them. The germline CDR1 and CDR2 sequences are SEHNR and FQNEAQ (reference sequence). The CDR3: CASTHRDTTDTQYF. For the CDR3, the DNA is TGTGCCAGCACCCACCGGGACACCACAGATACGCAGTATTTT.

This clonotype was seen ten or more times. This chain joins TRBV14 and TRBJ1-1; D uncertain. Germline CDR1 and CDR2: SGHDN and FVKESK. The V end was cut by 4 bases, the J end by 1 base, with 16 bases between. This CDR3 spans 16 amino acids. CDR3 nucleotides: TGTGCCAGCAGCCGGATAGTGGGGTTATCGAACACTGAAGCTTTCTTT. Amino acids: CASSRIVGLSNTEAFF.

This clonotype was observed many times. The chain is built from TRBV6-1 and TRBJ2-3, with D possibly called TRBD1 or TRBD2 (5 bases each). The CDR3 is 16 residues long. Germline lookup yields CDR1 MNHNS and CDR2 SASEGT. Trimming shortened V by 0 bases and J by 4 bases, and 14 bases separated the two germline ends. CDR3 loop: CASSEASGRGSDTQYF. As DNA, the CDR3 is TGTGCCAGCAGTGAAGCGTCGGGAAGGGGATCAGATACGCAGTATTTT.

This clonotype was detected ten times or more. J is TRBJ2-1 and V is TRBV27, with 7 bases lining up with TRBD2. The CDR3 consists of 13 residues. Trimming took 6 bases from V and 4 from J; bases not matched to a gene: 3. From germline, CDR1 is MNHEY and CDR2 SMNVEV (reference sequence). CDR3 in DNA: TGTGCCAGCAGGAAGCGGGGATACAATGAGCAGTTCTTC. The encoded protein is CASRKRGYNEQFF.

This clonotype was detected only a few times. V is TRBV5-5 and J is TRBJ2-5, with 13 bases fitting TRBD2. Germline V gene data show CDR1 as SGHKS and CDR2 as YYEKEE (reference sequence). The CDR3 runs 19 residues. The ends lost 5 bases at V and 5 bases at J; junction bases unmatched: 18. The CDR3 sequence is CASSGGGLAGSRGRETQYF. In nucleotides, the CDR3 is TGTGCCAGCAGTGGTGGGGGACTAGCGGGATCTCGAGGGCGCGAGACCCAGTACTTC.

A few counts support this clonotype. The chain is built from TRBV12-5 and TRBJ2-1; 10 nucleotides line up with TRBD2. Germline assignment: CDR1 LGHNT and CDR2 FRNRAP. This CDR3 has 19 residues. V lost 1 base to trimming and J lost 6 bases; unmatched junction nucleotides: 15. The CDR3 loop is CASGLAYPLAGESGNEQFF. In DNA form, the CDR3 reads TGTGCTAGTGGTTTGGCATATCCGCTAGCGGGAGAAAGTGGCAATGAGCAGTTCTTC.

This clonotype has just a few counts. V usage is TRBV19 and J usage is TRBJ2-5, with TRBD1 matching over 8 bases. The CDR3 has 14 amino acids. The trim removed 4 bases at V and 5 bases at J, leaving 6 bases unmatched. CDR1 is LNHDA, CDR2 SQIVND, per germline (reference sequence). The CDR3 nucleotides read TGTGCCAGTAGTAAAGACAGGGGAAGGGAGACCCAGTACTTC. This encodes CASSKDRGRETQYF.

This rearrangement joins TRBV14 to TRBJ2-3; no reliable D call. Trimming took 1 base from V and 4 from J, leaving 12 bases between them. The CDR3 consists of 15 residues. CDR1 SGHDN and CDR2 FVKESK come from the germline V gene. CDR3 sequence: CASSQGLGRADTQYF. CDR3 sequence (DNA): TGTGCCAGCAGCCAAGGATTAGGTCGGGCAGATACGCAGTATTTT. The whole variable domain, remainder taken from reference TRBV14 and TRBJ2-3, is EAGVTQFPSHSVIEKGQTVTLRCDPISGHDNLYWYRRVMGKEIKFLLHFVKESKQDESGMPNNRFLAERTGGTYSTLKVQPAELEDSGVYFCASSQGLGRADTQYFGPGTRLTVL.

This clonotype was recorded at least ten times. The V and J genes are TRBV20-1 and TRBJ1-1; D is perhaps TRBD1 (6 bases). CDR3 length equals 13 residues. Germline CDR1 and CDR2: DFQATT and SNEGSKA (reference sequence). V lost 5 bases and J 1 base, leaving 11 bases between the germline ends. The CDR3 DNA follows: TGCAGTGCTCCAACGGGGGCGAACACTGAAGCTTTCTTT. It codes for CSAPTGANTEAFF.

This clonotype has only a few counts. The V call is TRBV5-1, the J call TRBJ2-4, with D unclear. The CDR3 has 16 residues. The germline V gene has CDR1 SGHRS and CDR2 YFSETQ. V lost 0 bases, J lost 0 bases, and 10 bases lay in between. For the CDR3, the DNA is TGCGCCAGCAGCTTGGTGGGATCTCCAGCCAAAAACATTCAGTACTTC. Protein product: CASSLVGSPAKNIQYF.

This clonotype was found a few times. J is TRBJ2-1 and V is TRBV5-1; 12 bases match TRBD2. The CDR3 contains 16 residues. The J segment lost 7 bases and the V segment lost 6 bases, leaving 11 bases of the junction unmatched. Germline V gene lookup returns CDR1 SGHRS and CDR2 YFSETQ. CDR3 DNA: TGCGCCAGCACACTCCGGACTAGCGGGACGCTTAATGAGCAGTTCTTC. The encoded protein is CASTLRTSGTLNEQFF.

CDR3 coding DNA: TGTGCCACCAGTGGATCAGAGCAAGGGGACACCGGGGAGCTGTTTTTT. Protein: CATSGSEQGDTGELFF. The genes are TRBV24-1 and TRBJ2-2; TRBD1 might be the D (5 bases). The germline V gene encodes CDR1 KGHDR and CDR2 SFDVKD. V lost 5 bases and J lost 3, with 15 bases in between. The CDR3 length is 16 residues.